Each of the 3 T cell receptor beta chains below was sequenced from the same sample in a study of blood T cell repertoires in COVID-19. Profiled with immunoSEQ multiplex PCR; TCRdb holds only in-frame clones, not every one. The sample consists of nearly 95,000 clones, around 87% of them appearing once. Sequencing was done on a sample of peripheral blood. The source is a human donor with acute or convalescent COVID-19. The donor label of this sample is uncertain.

DNA of the CDR3: TGCGCCAGCAGCTTGACCAGGGCAGAGAACACTGAAGCTTTCTTT. Translation gives CASSLTRAENTEAFF. The rearrangement joins TRBV5-1 to TRBJ1-1; D is perhaps TRBD1 (5 bases). CDR1 and CDR2 from the germline V gene are SGHRS and YFSETQ. V lost 1 base to trimming and J lost 1 base, with 11 bases between them. The CDR3 runs 15 residues.

This clone has just a few counts. This chain uses TRBV19 with TRBJ2-5; 11 positions match TRBD1. Germline values: CDR1 LNHDA, CDR2 SQIVND (reference sequence). V shed 4 bases and J 5 bases; nucleotides not matched to a gene: 9. CDR3 length: 16 amino acids. The CDR3 loop reads CASSTRTGGVAETQYF. The CDR3 bases are TGTGCCAGTAGTACCCGGACAGGGGGCGTCGCGGAGACCCAGTACTTC. Full variable domain (missing parts from reference TRBV19 and TRBJ2-5): DGGITQSPKYLFRKEGQNVTLSCEQNLNHDAMYWYRQDPGQGLRLIYYSQIVNDFQKGDIAEGYSVSREKKESFPLTVTSAQKNPTAFYLCASSTRTGGVAETQYFGPGTRLLVL.

The chain is built from TRBV29-1 and TRBJ2-4, with TRBD2 matching over 10 bases. Germline CDR1 is SQVTM and CDR2 is ANQGSEA. J lost 9 bases, V lost 6 bases, and 20 bases had no gene match. CDR3 length: 17 residues. Here the CDR3 DNA reads TGCAGCGTCGCAGGGACTAGCGCGGGAGGGTCCGGGGTCATTCAGTACTTC. Amino acids: CSVAGTSAGGSGVIQYF.